This TCR beta chain is drawn from a study of cytomegalovirus exposure and HLA in healthy donors. Produced via immunoSEQ multiplex PCR; TCRdb's table is partial and in-frame only. The repertoire consists of 150,000 to 200,000 clones, with just under 85% occurring once and the leading ten covering 2% to 2.5%. Germline V gene lookup returns CDR1 SGDLS and CDR2 YYNGEE. The V segment lost 3 bases and the J segment 3 bases; nucleotides outside the gene matches: 3. This CDR3 has 15 amino acids. This receptor was obtained from a man younger than 40 in good health and CMV-seropositive. The material sequenced was PBMCs. The chain recombines TRBV9 with TRBJ2-3; 11 bases are shared with TRBD2. CDR3 loop: CASSATSGGTDTQYF. For the CDR3, the DNA is TGTGCCAGCAGCGCCACTAGCGGGGGTACAGATACGCAGTATTTT.